What follows is one T cell receptor (beta chain) and its context. The antigen is undetermined. This sample stems from a study of T cell responses to AZD1222 COVID-19 vaccine. General observations from the study: Clonal diversity may have been underestimated in mostly white British donors.

Trimming at V came to 4 bases and at J to 1 base, leaving 5 bases not matched to a gene. CDR3 size: 15 residues. CDR1 is MNHEY and CDR2 is SMNVEV in the germline V gene (reference sequence). Method: immunoSEQ multiplex PCR; TCRdb's copy keeps in-frame clones and lacks some. Of tens of thousands of clones detected, approximately 87% appear once; the ten largest clones hold 9.5% to 13%. The J gene is TRBJ2-7, the V gene TRBV27, with 9 bases matching TRBD1. This material consisted of peripheral blood, taken 28 days after the second AZD1222 dose. The sequence came from an adult who received the AZD1222 COVID-19 vaccine. CDR3 bases: TGTGCCAGCAGTTGGACAGGGGATGGATCCTACGAGCAGTACTTC. It yields the protein CASSWTGDGSYEQYF.